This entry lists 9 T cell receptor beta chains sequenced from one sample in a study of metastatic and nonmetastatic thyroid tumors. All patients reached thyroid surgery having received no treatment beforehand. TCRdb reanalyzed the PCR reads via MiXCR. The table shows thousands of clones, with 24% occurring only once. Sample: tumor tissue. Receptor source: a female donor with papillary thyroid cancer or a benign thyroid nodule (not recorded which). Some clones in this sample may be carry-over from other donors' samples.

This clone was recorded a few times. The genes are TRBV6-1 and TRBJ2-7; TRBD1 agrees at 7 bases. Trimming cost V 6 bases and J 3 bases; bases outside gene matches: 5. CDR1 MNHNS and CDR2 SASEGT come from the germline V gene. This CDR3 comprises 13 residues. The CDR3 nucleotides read TGTGCCAGCAGACCCCCAGGGGGCTACGAGCAGTACTTC. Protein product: CASRPPGGYEQYF.

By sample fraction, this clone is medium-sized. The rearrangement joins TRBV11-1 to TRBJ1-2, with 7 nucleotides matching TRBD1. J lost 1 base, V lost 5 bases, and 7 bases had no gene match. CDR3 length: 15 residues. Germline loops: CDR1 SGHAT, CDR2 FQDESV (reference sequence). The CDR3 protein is CASSRNRDSNYGYTF. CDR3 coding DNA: TGTGCCAGCAGCCGCAACCGGGACAGTAACTATGGCTACACCTTC. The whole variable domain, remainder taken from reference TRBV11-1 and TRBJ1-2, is EAEVAQSPRYKITEKSQAVAFWCDPISGHATLYWYRQILGQGPELLVQFQDESVVDDSQLPKDRFSAERLKGVDSTLKIQPAELGDSAMYLCASSRNRDSNYGYTFGSGTRLTVV.

Here the CDR3 DNA reads TGCAGTGCTAGGACCGTAGCGGGGATCTACAATGAGCAGTTCTTC. It encodes CSARTVAGIYNEQFF. This sequence joins TRBV20-1 and TRBJ2-1, with TRBD2 identical over 8 bases. V shed 3 bases and J 3 bases; nucleotides not matched to a gene: 7. Germline loops: CDR1 DFQATT, CDR2 SNEGSKA (reference sequence). The CDR3 has 15 amino acids.

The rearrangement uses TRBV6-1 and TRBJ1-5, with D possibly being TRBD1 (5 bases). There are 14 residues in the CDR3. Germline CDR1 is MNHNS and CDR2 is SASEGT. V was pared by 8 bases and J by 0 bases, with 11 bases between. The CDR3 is CASGGYSSNQPQHF. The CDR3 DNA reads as TGTGCCAGCGGGGGTTACTCTAGCAATCAGCCCCAGCATTTT.

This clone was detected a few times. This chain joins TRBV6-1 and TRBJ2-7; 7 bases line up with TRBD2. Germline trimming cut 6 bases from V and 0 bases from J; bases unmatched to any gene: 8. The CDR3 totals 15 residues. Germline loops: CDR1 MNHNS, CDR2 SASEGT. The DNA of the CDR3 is TGTGCCAGCAGCCGAACTAGCGCGGTCTCCTACGAGCAGTACTTC. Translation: CASSRTSAVSYEQYF.

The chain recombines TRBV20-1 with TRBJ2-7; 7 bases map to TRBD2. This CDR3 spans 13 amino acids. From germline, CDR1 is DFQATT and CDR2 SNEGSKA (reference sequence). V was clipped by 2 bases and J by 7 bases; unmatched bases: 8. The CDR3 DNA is TGCAGTGCTAGACCGGGGGACTACCTGGAGCAGTACTTC. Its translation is CSARPGDYLEQYF.

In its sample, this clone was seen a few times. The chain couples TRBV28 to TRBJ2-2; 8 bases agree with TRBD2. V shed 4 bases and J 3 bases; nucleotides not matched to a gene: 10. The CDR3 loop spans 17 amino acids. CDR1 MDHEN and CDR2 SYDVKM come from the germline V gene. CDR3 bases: TGTGCCAGCAGTTCCTTCGCCGGGACTAGAGACACCGGGGAGCTGTTTTTT. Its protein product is CASSSFAGTRDTGELFF. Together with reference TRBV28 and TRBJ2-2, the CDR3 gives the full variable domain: DVKVTQSSRYLVKRTGEKVFLECVQDMDHENMFWYRQDPGLGLRLIYFSYDVKMKEKGDIPEGYSVSREKKERFSLILESASTNQTSMYLCASSSFAGTRDTGELFFGEGSRLTVL.

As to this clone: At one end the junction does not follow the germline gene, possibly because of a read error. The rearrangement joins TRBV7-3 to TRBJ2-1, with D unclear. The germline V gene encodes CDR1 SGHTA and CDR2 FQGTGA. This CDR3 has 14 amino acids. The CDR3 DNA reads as TGTGCCAGCAGTATCGGGCCGGGCGTGGATGAGCATTTCTTC. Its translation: CASSIGPGVDEHFF.

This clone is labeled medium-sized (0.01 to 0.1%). As DNA, the CDR3 is TGTGCCAGCAGCTCCGGGTTATACGAGCAGTACTTC. It codes for CASSSGLYEQYF. The chain employs TRBV7-9 and TRBJ2-7; D gene uncertain. The CDR3 extends over 12 amino acids. Germline loops: CDR1 SEHNR, CDR2 FQNEAQ (reference sequence). The ends were cut back, 4 bases at V and 4 bases at J, with 8 bases in the middle.